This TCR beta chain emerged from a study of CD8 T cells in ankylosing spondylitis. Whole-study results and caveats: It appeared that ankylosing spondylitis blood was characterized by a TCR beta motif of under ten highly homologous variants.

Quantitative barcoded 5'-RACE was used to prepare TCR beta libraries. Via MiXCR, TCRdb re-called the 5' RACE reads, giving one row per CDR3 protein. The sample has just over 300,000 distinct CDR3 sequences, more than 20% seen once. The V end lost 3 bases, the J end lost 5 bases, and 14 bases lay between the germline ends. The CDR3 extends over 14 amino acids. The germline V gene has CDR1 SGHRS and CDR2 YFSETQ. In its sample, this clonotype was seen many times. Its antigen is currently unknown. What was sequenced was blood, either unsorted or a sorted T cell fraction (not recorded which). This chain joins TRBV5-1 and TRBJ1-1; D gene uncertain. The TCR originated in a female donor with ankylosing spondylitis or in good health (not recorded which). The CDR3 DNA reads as TGCGCCAGCAGCTGGCCTTTGTCGGGGACTGAAGCTTTCTTT. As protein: CASSWPLSGTEAFF.